The present TCR beta chain was sequenced within a study of Tregs in tolerant kidney transplant recipients. The CDR3 totals 13 residues. V gave up 5 bases and J gave up 6 bases, with 14 bases separating them. In germline, CDR1 is SGHRS, CDR2 YFSETQ. Regulatory T cells were sorted from thawed PBMCs rested overnight at 37°C with around 200 IU/ml IL-2. Clones were sequenced by immunoSEQ multiplex PCR, and TCRdb holds only the in-frame ones, with some missing. The data show over 50,000 clones, 80% to 90% seen once. Turning to this clone: Antigen specificity is unknown.

Overall study results and limits: Donor-specific Treg expansion exceeded global Treg expansion in tolerant patients, suggesting antigen drive.

The source material was Tregs from blood, sampled before the transplant. The rearrangement links TRBV5-1 to TRBJ1-2, with a tentative D call TRBD1 (5 bases). The sequence derives from a human donor who received a combined kidney and bone marrow transplant. CDR3: CASSPPGYHGYTF. The CDR3 nucleotides read TGCGCCAGCAGTCCCCCAGGGTACCATGGCTACACCTTC. The full variable domain, with the rest looked up from reference TRBV5-1 and TRBJ1-2, is KAGVTQTPRYLIKTRGQQVTLSCSPISGHRSVSWYQQTPGQGLQFLFEYFSETQRNKGNFPGRFSGRQFSNSRSEMNVSTLELGDSALYLCASSPPGYHGYTFGSGTRLTVV.